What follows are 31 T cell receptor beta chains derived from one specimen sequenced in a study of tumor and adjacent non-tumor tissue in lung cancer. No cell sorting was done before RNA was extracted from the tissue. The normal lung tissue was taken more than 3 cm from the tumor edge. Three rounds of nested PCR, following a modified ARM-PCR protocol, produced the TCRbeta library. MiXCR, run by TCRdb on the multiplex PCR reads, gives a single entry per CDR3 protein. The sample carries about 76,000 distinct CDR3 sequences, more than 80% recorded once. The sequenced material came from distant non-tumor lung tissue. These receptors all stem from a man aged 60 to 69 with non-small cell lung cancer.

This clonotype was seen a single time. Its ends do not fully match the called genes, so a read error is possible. DNA of the CDR3: TGCAATGCTCGGGACTTCCGGATCACAGATACGCAGCATTTT. This sequence encodes CNARDFRITDTQHF. This chain uses TRBV20-1 with TRBJ2-3; D is perhaps TRBD1 (5 bases). The DNA end lines up better with TRBJ1-5; the J call may be wrong. Looked up from germline, CDR1 is DFQATT and CDR2 is SNEGSKA (reference sequence). The CDR3 runs 14 residues.

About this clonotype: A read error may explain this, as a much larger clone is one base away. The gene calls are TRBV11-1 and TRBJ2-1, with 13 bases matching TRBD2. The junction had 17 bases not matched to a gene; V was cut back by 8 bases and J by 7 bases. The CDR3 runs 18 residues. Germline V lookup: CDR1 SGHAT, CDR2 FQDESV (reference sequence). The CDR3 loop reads CASGSESRTSGSGNEQFF. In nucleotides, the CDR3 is TGTGCCAGCGGCTCAGAATCGAGGACTAGCGGGAGTGGTAATGAGCAGTTCTTC.

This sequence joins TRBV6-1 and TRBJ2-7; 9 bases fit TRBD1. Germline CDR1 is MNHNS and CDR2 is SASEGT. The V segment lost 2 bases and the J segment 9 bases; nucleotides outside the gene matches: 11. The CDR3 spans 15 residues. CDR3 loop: CASSEPGTGCDGQYF. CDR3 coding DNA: TGTGCCAGCAGTGAACCCGGGACAGGGTGCGACGGGCAGTACTTC.

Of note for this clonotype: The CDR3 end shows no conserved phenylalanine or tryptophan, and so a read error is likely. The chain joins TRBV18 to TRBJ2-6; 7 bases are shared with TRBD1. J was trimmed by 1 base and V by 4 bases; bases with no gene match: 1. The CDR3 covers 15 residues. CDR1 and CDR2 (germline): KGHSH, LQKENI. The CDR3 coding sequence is TGTGCCAGCTCACGACAGGGATCTGGGGCCAACGTCCTGACTGTC. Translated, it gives CASSRQGSGANVLTV.

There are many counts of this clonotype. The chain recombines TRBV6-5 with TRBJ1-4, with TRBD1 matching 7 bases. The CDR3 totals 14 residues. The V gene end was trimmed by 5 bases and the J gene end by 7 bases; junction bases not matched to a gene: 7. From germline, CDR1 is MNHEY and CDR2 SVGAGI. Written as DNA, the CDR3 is TGTGCCAGCAGTCGACAGGGAGCGGGTGAAAAACTGTTTTTT. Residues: CASSRQGAGEKLFF.

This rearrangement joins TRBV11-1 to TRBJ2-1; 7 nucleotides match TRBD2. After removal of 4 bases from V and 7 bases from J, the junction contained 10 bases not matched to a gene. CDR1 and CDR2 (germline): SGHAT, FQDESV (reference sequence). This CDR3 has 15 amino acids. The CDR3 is CASSSLNGGMNEQFF. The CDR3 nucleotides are TGTGCCAGCAGCTCCCTTAACGGGGGGATGAATGAGCAGTTCTTC.

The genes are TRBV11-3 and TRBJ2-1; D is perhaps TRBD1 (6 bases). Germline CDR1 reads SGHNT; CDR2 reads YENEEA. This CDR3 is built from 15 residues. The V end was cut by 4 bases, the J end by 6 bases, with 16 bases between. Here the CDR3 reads CASSYFGTWVNEQFF. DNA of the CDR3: TGTGCCAGCAGCTACTTCGGGACATGGGTCAATGAGCAGTTCTTC.

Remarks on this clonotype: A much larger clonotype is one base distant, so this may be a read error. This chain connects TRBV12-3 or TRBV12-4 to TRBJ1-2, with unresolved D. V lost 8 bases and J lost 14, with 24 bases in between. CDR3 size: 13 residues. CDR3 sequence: CASRPRFGYGQTF. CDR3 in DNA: TGTGCCAGCCGACCCCGATTTGGATATGGCCAGACCTTC.

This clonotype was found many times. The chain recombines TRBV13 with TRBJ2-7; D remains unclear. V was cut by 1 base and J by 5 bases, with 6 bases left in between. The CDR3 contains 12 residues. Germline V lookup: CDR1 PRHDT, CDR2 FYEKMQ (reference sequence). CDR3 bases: TGTGCCAGCAGCTTAGCCAACAACGAGCAGTACTTC. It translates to CASSLANNEQYF.

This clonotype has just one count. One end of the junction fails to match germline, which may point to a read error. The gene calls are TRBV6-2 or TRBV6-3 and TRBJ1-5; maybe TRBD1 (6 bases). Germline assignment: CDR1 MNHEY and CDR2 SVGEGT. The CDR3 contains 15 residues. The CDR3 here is CSSSYGTGTNHPQHF. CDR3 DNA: TGTTCCAGCAGTTATGGCACAGGGACAAATCATCCCCAGCATTTT.

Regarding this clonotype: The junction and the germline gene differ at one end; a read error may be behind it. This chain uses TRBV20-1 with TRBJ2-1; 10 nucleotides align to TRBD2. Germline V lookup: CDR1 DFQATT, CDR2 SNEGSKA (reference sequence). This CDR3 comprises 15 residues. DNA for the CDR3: TGCACTGCTGACTCAGCGGGGGGGCCGTGGAATGAACAGTTATTC. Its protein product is CTADSAGGPWNEQLF.

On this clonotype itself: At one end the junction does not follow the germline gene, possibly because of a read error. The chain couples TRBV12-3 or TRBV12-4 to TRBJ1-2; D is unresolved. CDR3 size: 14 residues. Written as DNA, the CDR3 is TGTTCCAGCAGTTTAAGGAGGGCCGGCTATGACTACACCTTC. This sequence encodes CSSSLRRAGYDYTF.

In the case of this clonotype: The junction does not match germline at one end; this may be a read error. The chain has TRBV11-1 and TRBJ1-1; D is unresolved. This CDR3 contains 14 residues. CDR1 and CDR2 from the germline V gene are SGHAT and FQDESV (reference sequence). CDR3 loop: CTSSILAGNTEAFF. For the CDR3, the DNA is TGTACCAGCAGCATTCTCGCGGGCAACACTGAAGCTTTCTTT. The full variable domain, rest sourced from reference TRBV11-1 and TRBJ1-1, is EAEVAQSPRYKITEKSQAVAFWCDPISGHATLYWYRQILGQGPELLVQFQDESVVDDSQLPKDRFSAERLKGVDSTLKIQPAELGDSAMYLCTSSILAGNTEAFFGQGTRLTVV.

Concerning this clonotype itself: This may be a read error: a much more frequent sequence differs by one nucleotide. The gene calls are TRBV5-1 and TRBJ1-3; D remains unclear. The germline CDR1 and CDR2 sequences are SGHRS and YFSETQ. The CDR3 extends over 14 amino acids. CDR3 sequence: CVSSFDTRGNTIYF. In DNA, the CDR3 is TGCGTCAGCAGCTTCGACACTCGTGGAAACACCATATATTTT.

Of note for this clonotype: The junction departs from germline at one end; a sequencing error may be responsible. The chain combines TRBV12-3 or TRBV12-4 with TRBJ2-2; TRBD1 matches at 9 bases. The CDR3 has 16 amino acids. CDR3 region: CASSAWGTGNTGELFF. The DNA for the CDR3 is TGTGCCAGCAGCGCATGGGGGACAGGGAACACAGGGGAGCTGTTTTTT.

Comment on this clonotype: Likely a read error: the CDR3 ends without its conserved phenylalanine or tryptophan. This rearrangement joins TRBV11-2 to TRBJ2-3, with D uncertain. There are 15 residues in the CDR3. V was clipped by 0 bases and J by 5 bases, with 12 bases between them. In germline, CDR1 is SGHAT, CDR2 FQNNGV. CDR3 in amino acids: CASSLDLGTKDTQYY. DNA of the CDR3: TGTGCCAGCAGCTTAGACCTGGGTACAAAAGATACGCAGTATTAT.

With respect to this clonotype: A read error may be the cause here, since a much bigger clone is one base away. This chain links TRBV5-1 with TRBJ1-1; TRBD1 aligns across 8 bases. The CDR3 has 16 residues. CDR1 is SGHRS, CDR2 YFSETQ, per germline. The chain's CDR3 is CAGSPNPRGLGTEAFF. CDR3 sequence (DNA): TGCGCCGGCAGCCCAAACCCCAGGGGGCTGGGCACTGAAGCTTTCTTT.

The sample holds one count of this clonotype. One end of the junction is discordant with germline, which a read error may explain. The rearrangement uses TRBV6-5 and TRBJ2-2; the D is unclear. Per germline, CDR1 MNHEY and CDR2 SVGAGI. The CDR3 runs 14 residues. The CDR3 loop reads CASRYVAVTGELFF. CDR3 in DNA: TGTGCCAGCAGATACGTTGCAGTCACCGGAGAGCTGTTTTTT.

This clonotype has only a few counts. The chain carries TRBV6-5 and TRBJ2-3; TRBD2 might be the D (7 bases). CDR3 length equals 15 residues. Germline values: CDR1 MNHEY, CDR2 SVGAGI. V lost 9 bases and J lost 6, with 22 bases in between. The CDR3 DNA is TGTGCCAGTGGTTACTACCCCGGGGGGCGGGATACGCAGTATTTT. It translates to CASGYYPGGRDTQYF.

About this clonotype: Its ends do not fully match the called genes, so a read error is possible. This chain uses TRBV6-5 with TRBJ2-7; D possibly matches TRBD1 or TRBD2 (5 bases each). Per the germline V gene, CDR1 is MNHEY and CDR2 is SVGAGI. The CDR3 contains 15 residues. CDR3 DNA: TGTGCCAGCGGCAATGGGGGAATCACTCGGTACGACCAGTACTTC. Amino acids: CASGNGGITRYDQYF.

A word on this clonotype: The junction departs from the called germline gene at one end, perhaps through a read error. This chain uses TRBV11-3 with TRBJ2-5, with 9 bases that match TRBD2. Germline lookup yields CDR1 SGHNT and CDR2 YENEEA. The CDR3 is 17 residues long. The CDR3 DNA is TGTGCCAGCAGCTTAGGATCCAGCGGGGGGTCCCAAGAGAGCCAGTACTTT. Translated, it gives CASSLGSSGGSQESQYF.

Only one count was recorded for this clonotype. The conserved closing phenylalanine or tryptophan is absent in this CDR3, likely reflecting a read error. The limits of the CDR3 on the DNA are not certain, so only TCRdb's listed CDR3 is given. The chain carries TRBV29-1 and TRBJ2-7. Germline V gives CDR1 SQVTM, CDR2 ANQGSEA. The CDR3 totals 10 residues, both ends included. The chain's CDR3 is CSAVQHEKYS.

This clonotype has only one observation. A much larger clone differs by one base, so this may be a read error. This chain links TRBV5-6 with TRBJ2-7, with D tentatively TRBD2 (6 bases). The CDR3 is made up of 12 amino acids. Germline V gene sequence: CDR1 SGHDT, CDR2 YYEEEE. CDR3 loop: CASSLDYGEQYF. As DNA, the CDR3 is TGTGCCAGCAGTTTGGACTACGGCGAGCAGTACTTC.

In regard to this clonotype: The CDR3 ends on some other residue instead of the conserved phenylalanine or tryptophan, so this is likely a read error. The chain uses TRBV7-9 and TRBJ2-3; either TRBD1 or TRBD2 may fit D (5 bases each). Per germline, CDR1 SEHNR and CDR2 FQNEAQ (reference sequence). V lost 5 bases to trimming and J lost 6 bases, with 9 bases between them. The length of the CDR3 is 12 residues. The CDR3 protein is CASSRDPDTQYY. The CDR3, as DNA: TGTGCCAGCAGCCGGGACCCTGATACGCAGTATTAT.

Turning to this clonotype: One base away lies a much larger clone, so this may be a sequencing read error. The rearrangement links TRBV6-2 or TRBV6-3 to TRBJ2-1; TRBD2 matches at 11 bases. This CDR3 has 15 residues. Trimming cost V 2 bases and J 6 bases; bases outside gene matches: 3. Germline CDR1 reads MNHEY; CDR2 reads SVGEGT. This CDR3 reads CASSYGTSGSNEQFF. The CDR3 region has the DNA TGTGCCAGCAGTTACGGGACTAGCGGCAGCAATGAGCAGTTCTTC.

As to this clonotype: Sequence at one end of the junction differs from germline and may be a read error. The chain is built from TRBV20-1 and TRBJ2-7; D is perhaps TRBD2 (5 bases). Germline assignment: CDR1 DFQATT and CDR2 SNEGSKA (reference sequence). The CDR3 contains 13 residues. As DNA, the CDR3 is TGCAGTACTAGTGGCAGAGTCTCCTACGAGCAGTACTTC. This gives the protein CSTSGRVSYEQYF.

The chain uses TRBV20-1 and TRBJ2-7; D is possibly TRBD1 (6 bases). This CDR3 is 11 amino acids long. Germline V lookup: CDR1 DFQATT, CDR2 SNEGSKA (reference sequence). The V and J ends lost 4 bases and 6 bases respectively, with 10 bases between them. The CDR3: CSATTGLEQYF. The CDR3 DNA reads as TGCAGTGCTACTACAGGGCTCGAGCAGTACTTC.

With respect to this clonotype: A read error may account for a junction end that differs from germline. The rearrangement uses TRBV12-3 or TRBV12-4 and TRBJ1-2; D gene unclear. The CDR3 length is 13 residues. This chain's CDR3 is CASSLRHNYGYTF. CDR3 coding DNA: TGTGCCAGTAGTTTACGACACAACTATGGCTACACCTTC.

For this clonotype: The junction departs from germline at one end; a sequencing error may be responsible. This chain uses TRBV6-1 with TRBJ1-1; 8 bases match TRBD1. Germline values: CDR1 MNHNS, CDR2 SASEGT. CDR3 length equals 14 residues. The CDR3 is CVSSEDRGDTEASF. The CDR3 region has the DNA TGTGTCAGCAGTGAAGACAGGGGCGACACTGAAGCTTCGTTT.

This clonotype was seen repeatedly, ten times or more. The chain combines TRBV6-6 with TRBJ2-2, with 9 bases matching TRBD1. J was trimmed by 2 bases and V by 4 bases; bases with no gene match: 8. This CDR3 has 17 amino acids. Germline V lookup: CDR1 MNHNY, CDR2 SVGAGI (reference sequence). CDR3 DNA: TGTGCCAGCAGTTCATATCCGGGACAGGGCAACACCGGGGAGCTGTTTTTT. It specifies CASSSYPGQGNTGELFF.

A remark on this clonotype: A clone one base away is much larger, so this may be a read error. As DNA, the CDR3 is TGTGCCAGCAACTTAGACAGGGGGGATGGCTACACCTTC. This codes for CASNLDRGDGYTF. V gene TRBV11-2 combines with J gene TRBJ1-2; 9 nucleotides match TRBD1. CDR3 length: 13 amino acids. Germline V CDR1 and CDR2: SGHAT, FQNNGV.